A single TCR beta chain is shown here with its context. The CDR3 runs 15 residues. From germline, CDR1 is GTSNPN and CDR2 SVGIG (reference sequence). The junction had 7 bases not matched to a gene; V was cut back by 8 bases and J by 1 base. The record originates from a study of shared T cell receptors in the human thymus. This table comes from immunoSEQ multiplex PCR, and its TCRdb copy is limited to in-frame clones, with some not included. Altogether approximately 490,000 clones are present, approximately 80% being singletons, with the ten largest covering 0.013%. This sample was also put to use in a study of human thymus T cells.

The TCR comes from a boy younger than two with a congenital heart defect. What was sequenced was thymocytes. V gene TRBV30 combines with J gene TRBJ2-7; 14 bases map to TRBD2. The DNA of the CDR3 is TGTGCCGCCCGGACTAGCGGGAGGCCTTCCTACGAGCAGTACTTC. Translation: CAARTSGRPSYEQYF.